These 29 T cell receptor beta chains came from one sample sequenced in a study of T-cell memory formation after mild COVID-19. TCRdb re-called the 5' RACE reads through MiXCR, storing one row per CDR3 protein. The sample lists fewer than 60,000 distinct CDR3 sequences; approximately 30% were seen once. The sequenced sample consisted of PBMCs or a T cell subset sorted from them (not recorded which). The receptors shown here come from a man aged 18-30 years who had mild COVID-19 (a few samples of this study predate the infection). Cell type and time point are not known.

On this clonotype itself: Its ends do not fully match the called genes, so a read error is possible. The chain joins TRBV7-9 to TRBJ2-1, with 9 bases fitting TRBD1. The CDR3 runs to 12 residues. Germline CDR1 and CDR2: SEHNR and FQNEAQ (reference sequence). The CDR3 nucleotides read TGTGCCAGCAGCTCGACAGGGGGTGAAATGATCTTC. Protein sequence: CASSSTGGEMIF.

This clonotype was counted many times. The chain is built from TRBV9 and TRBJ2-7, with D possibly being TRBD2 (7 bases). Germline V lookup: CDR1 SGDLS, CDR2 YYNGEE. This CDR3 has 15 amino acids. V shed 3 bases and J shed 5 bases, with 18 bases lying between them. CDR3 protein: CASSAGEGVTNEQYF. The CDR3 DNA follows: TGTGCCAGCAGCGCCGGGGAGGGGGTAACGAACGAGCAGTACTTC.

The J gene is TRBJ2-2, the V gene TRBV2; TRBD2 might be the D (6 bases). The germline CDR1 and CDR2 sequences are SNHLY and FYNNEI. The CDR3 covers 13 residues. V was clipped by 9 bases and J by 4 bases, with 12 bases between them. The CDR3 region is CARAGGGTGELFF. The CDR3, as DNA: TGTGCCAGAGCCGGGGGTGGCACCGGGGAGCTGTTTTTT.

The chain joins TRBV7-9 to TRBJ1-1, with D hard to call. The germline V gene has CDR1 SEHNR and CDR2 FQNEAQ (reference sequence). V was cut by 1 base and J by 1 base, with 10 bases left in between. The CDR3 runs to 15 residues. Here the CDR3 DNA reads TGTGCCAGCAGCTTAGTTGGCGGTAAGAACACTGAAGCTTTCTTT. Protein product: CASSLVGGKNTEAFF.

The V and J genes are TRBV27 and TRBJ2-7; 10 nucleotides match TRBD1. V lost 6 bases and J lost 7; bases outside the gene matches: 6. CDR1 and CDR2 from the germline V gene are MNHEY and SMNVEV (reference sequence). CDR3 length: 13 residues. The CDR3 coding sequence is TGTGCCAGCAGGAGACAGGGGGCAAGGGAGCAGTACGTC. It encodes CASRRQGAREQYV.

DNA for the CDR3: TGCAGTGCTAGAGCGGGCACAGATACGCAGTATTTT. Translated, it gives CSARAGTDTQYF. V usage is TRBV20-1 and J usage is TRBJ2-3; no firm D call. Germline CDR1 DFQATT, CDR2 SNEGSKA (reference sequence). This CDR3 spans 12 amino acids. V lost 1 base and J lost 1, with 3 bases in between.

This clonotype showed up just a few times. The CDR3 DNA reads TGTGCCACCAGTGATGGGGTGGCTGAAGCTTTCTTT. Protein: CATSDGVAEAFF. The gene calls are TRBV24-1 and TRBJ1-1; no clear D gene. Germline CDR1 and CDR2: KGHDR and SFDVKD. Trimming pared 3 bases from V and 6 bases from J, leaving 7 bases between. The CDR3 spans 12 residues.

The chain is built from TRBV21-1 and TRBJ2-7. TRBV21-1 is shown as a pseudogene. The CDR3 spans 10 residues. CDR3 nucleotide sequence: TGTGCCAGCAACGCCTACGAGCAGTACTTC. Its translation: CASNAYEQYF.

This clonotype was seen once. The V gene is TRBV4-1, the J gene TRBJ2-7, with D possibly being TRBD2 (5 bases). Germline V gives CDR1 MGHRA, CDR2 YSYEKL. There are 13 residues in the CDR3. Trimming left V 4 bases short and J 2 bases short, with 9 bases between. The CDR3 coding sequence is TGCGCCAGCAGCCTTCGGGATACCTACGAGCAGTACTTC. The encoded protein is CASSLRDTYEQYF.

This clonotype came up a few times. The chain has TRBV4-1 and TRBJ2-4; weak D call: TRBD1 (5 bases). There are 17 residues in the CDR3. V shed 0 bases and J shed 2 bases, with 14 bases lying between them. The germline gives CDR1 MGHRA, CDR2 YSYEKL. CDR3 coding DNA: TGCGCCAGCAGCCAAGATTGGGCTACAGGTCCCAAAAACATTCAGTACTTC. This codes for CASSQDWATGPKNIQYF.

This clonotype came up a few times. The V call is TRBV4-1, the J call TRBJ1-5; 8 bases match TRBD1. Germline loops: CDR1 MGHRA, CDR2 YSYEKL. Trimming cost V 2 bases and J 7 bases; bases outside gene matches: 7. This CDR3 is built from 15 residues. The DNA for the CDR3 is TGCGCCAGCAGCCAACAGTCAGGGGGCGGACAGCCCCAGCATTTT. Amino acids: CASSQQSGGGQPQHF.

The chain employs TRBV9 and TRBJ1-2; D is possibly TRBD1 (6 bases). The germline CDR1 and CDR2 sequences are SGDLS and YYNGEE. Trimming took 1 base from V and 8 from J, leaving 15 bases between them. The CDR3 has 14 amino acids. The CDR3 DNA sequence: TGTGCCAGCAGCGTAACTACAGGGCTGAGGGGCTACACCTTC. It is translated as CASSVTTGLRGYTF.

V usage is TRBV7-9 and J usage is TRBJ1-6; D is uncertain. The CDR3 is 11 residues long. The germline gives CDR1 SEHNR, CDR2 FQNEAQ (reference sequence). Trimming cost V 5 bases and J 11 bases, with 7 bases left between them. As DNA, the CDR3 is TGTGCCAGCAGCCTTGGACCACCCCTCCACTTT. It codes for CASSLGPPLHF.

The rearrangement uses TRBV20-1 and TRBJ2-4; a possible D gene is TRBD2 (5 bases). V was trimmed by 2 bases and J by 0 bases, leaving 8 bases between them. Germline V CDR1 and CDR2: DFQATT, SNEGSKA (reference sequence). The CDR3 is made up of 14 amino acids. This chain's CDR3 is CSARTSLAKNIQYF. The CDR3, as DNA: TGCAGTGCTAGAACTAGTCTAGCCAAAAACATTCAGTACTTC.

This clonotype was recorded a few times. This chain joins TRBV6-5 and TRBJ2-7; perhaps D is TRBD1 or TRBD2 (5 bases each). The CDR3 covers 12 residues. The V gene lost 6 bases and the J gene lost 6 bases, with 12 bases spanning the gap. Germline V lookup: CDR1 MNHEY, CDR2 SVGAGI. CDR3 in DNA: TGTGCCAGCAGAGAAACCGGGGCCGAGCAGTACGTC. This sequence encodes CASRETGAEQYV.

This clonotype was detected only a few times. In nucleotides, the CDR3 is TGTGCCAGCAGTGCTGAGAGGGGGGGCTTCTACGAGCAGTACTTC. It codes for CASSAERGGFYEQYF. This sequence joins TRBV6-5 and TRBJ2-7, with a weak D call TRBD2 (7 bases). V was clipped by 5 bases and J by 3 bases, with 17 bases between them. CDR1 and CDR2 from the germline V gene are MNHEY and SVGAGI. This CDR3 region has 15 residues.

There are a few counts of this clonotype. Relative to the germline gene, one junction end is altered; a read error may explain this. CDR3 nucleotide sequence: TGTGCCACCAGCGGAGACGACCGACGCTACGAGCAGTACTTC. As protein: CATSGDDRRYEQYF. The chain links TRBV15 to TRBJ2-7; D ambiguous. The germline V gene encodes CDR1 LNHNV and CDR2 YYDKDF (reference sequence). There are 14 residues in the CDR3.

As DNA, the CDR3 is TGTGCCAGCAGCCCAATAAACACCGGGGAGCTGTTTTTT. Translated: CASSPINTGELFF. The chain couples TRBV7-9 to TRBJ2-2, with D unresolved. The length of the CDR3 is 13 residues. The germline V gene encodes CDR1 SEHNR and CDR2 FQNEAQ (reference sequence). Between the trimmed V and J ends, which lost 5 bases and 2 bases, there was a span of 6 bases.

This chain uses TRBV7-6 with TRBJ2-3; D gene ambiguous. With 8 bases removed from V and 6 bases from J, the gap between germline ends came to 12 bases. This CDR3 spans 12 amino acids. Germline loops: CDR1 SGHVS, CDR2 FNYEAQ. The CDR3 spells CASGYGPDTQYF. The CDR3 coding sequence is TGTGCCAGCGGATACGGCCCGGATACGCAGTATTTT.

The rearrangement links TRBV4-1 to TRBJ2-1; D tentatively fits TRBD1 or TRBD2 (5 bases each). CDR3 length: 16 amino acids. V lost 3 bases and J lost 1, with 13 bases in between. Germline CDR1 reads MGHRA; CDR2 reads YSYEKL. The CDR3 bases are TGCGCCAGCAGCCAGGTCGGGACCGGTTCCTACAATGAGCAGTTCTTC. Translated: CASSQVGTGSYNEQFF.

This clonotype was recorded a few times. The chain combines TRBV7-6 with TRBJ1-1; tentative D call: TRBD1 (5 bases). The germline V and J ends were trimmed by 8 bases and 5 bases, with 18 bases remaining between them. Germline loops: CDR1 SGHVS, CDR2 FNYEAQ. The CDR3 covers 14 residues. The CDR3 is CASGAFQLETEAFF. CDR3 nucleotide sequence: TGTGCCAGCGGGGCCTTCCAATTGGAGACTGAAGCTTTCTTT.

The chain couples TRBV7-9 to TRBJ1-1; D unresolved. The V and J ends lost 5 bases and 8 bases respectively, with 12 bases between them. Germline CDR1 is SEHNR and CDR2 is FQNEAQ (reference sequence). This CDR3 is built from 12 residues. The chain's CDR3 is CASSIYGEEAFF. DNA of the CDR3: TGTGCCAGCAGCATTTACGGAGAAGAAGCTTTCTTT.

This chain joins TRBV4-2 and TRBJ2-7, with 7 positions matching TRBD2. The CDR3 is made up of 16 amino acids. With 0 bases clipped from V and 1 base from J, the junction kept 6 bases outside the gene matches. From germline, CDR1 is LGHNA and CDR2 YNFKEQ. The CDR3, as DNA: TGTGCCAGCAGCCAAGATATGACTAGCCGGTCCTACGAGCAGTACTTC. This encodes CASSQDMTSRSYEQYF.

The rearrangement uses TRBV29-1 and TRBJ2-3; a possible D gene is TRBD1 (5 bases). This CDR3 region has 14 residues. Trimming left V 3 bases short and J 0 bases short, with 10 bases between. Germline assignment: CDR1 SQVTM and CDR2 ANQGSEA. The CDR3: CSVEQGRSTDTQYF. The CDR3 nucleotides are TGCAGCGTTGAGCAGGGCCGAAGCACAGATACGCAGTATTTT.

This clonotype has more than one count but fewer than ten. The chain combines TRBV9 with TRBJ2-1; D unresolved. V lost 4 bases, J lost 9 bases, and 20 bases lay in between. The CDR3 loop spans 15 amino acids. Germline V gene data show CDR1 as SGDLS and CDR2 as YYNGEE. The CDR3 DNA reads as TGTGCCAGCAGCCCCCAGGACCCCCCGTACGGTGAGCAGTTCTTC. Translated, it gives CASSPQDPPYGEQFF.

This clonotype qualifies as medium-sized. The rearrangement links TRBV7-2 to TRBJ1-4, with D uncertain. Trimming took off 5 bases at V and 0 bases at J, with 16 bases between the two ends. The CDR3 runs 17 residues. Germline values: CDR1 SGHTA, CDR2 FQGNSA. The CDR3 spells CASSPGGGRATNEKLFF. As DNA, the CDR3 is TGTGCCAGCAGCCCCGGCGGAGGGCGTGCAACTAATGAAAAACTGTTTTTT. Supplemented by reference TRBV7-2 and TRBJ1-4, the full variable domain reads GAGVSQSPSNKVTEKGKDVELRCDPISGHTALYWYRQSLGQGLEFLIYFQGNSAPDKSGLPSDRFSAERTGGSVSTLTIQRTQQEDSAVYLCASSPGGGRATNEKLFFGSGTQLSVL.

V is TRBV6-2 or TRBV6-3 and J is TRBJ2-3, with 7 bases aligning to TRBD2. With 7 bases clipped from V and 2 bases from J, the junction kept 12 bases outside the gene matches. This CDR3 has 16 amino acids. Germline CDR1 is MNHEY and CDR2 is SVGEGT. The CDR3 protein is CASTPRGAGLTDTQYF. CDR3 coding DNA: TGTGCCAGCACCCCCCGGGGAGCGGGACTCACAGATACGCAGTATTTT.

In its sample, this clonotype was seen a few times. This chain uses TRBV15 with TRBJ1-5, with TRBD1 matching over 10 bases. The CDR3 is 16 residues long. The germline V gene has CDR1 LNHNV and CDR2 YYDKDF (reference sequence). Trimming removed 0 bases from V and 10 bases from J; junction bases left unmatched: 9. This chain's CDR3 is CATSRDLETGGFPQHF. CDR3 bases: TGTGCCACCAGCAGAGATTTGGAGACAGGGGGCTTTCCCCAGCATTTT. Together with reference TRBV15 and TRBJ1-5, the CDR3 gives the full variable domain: DAMVIQNPRYQVTQFGKPVTLSCSQTLNHNVMYWYQQKSSQAPKLLFHYYDKDFNNEADTPDNFQSRRPNTSFCFLDIRSPGLGDTAMYLCATSRDLETGGFPQHFGDGTRLSIL.

This clonotype was seen a handful of times. The CDR3 DNA reads as TGCAGTGCTAGAGCCCGACTAGCGGGGGAGGTGGGGACCCAGTACTTC. It codes for CSARARLAGEVGTQYF. This sequence joins TRBV20-1 and TRBJ2-5; TRBD2 matches at 12 bases. The CDR3 has 16 amino acids. The germline V gene has CDR1 DFQATT and CDR2 SNEGSKA (reference sequence). Trimming took 1 base from V and 7 from J; bases not matched to a gene: 10.